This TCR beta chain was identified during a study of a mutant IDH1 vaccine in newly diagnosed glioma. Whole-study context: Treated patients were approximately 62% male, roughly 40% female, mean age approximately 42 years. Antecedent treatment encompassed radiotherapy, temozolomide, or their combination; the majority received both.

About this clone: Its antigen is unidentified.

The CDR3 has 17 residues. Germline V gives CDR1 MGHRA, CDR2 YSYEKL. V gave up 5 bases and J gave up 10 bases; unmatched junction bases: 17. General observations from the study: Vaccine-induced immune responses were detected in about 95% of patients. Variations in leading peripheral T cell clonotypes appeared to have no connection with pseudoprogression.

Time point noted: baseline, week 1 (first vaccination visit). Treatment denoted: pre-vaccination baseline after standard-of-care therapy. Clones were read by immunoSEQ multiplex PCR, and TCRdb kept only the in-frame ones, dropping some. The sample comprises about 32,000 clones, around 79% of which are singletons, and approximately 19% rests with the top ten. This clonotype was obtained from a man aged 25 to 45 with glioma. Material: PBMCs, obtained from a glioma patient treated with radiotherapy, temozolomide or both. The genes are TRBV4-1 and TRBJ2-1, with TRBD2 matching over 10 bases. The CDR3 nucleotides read TGCGCCAGCAGCATGGGGTTAGCGGGAGGAGAGGGCTACGAGCAGTTCTTC. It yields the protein CASSMGLAGGEGYEQFF.